This T cell receptor (beta chain) was recorded in a study of cytomegalovirus exposure and HLA in healthy donors. The CDR3 sequence is 13 residues long. V was cut by 1 base and J by 5 bases, with 8 bases left in between. Germline loops: CDR1 SEHNR, CDR2 FQNEAQ (reference sequence). In the PCR, 60 Vbeta and 13 Jbeta primers were used. Generated by immunoSEQ multiplex PCR, the TCRdb table keeps only in-frame clones and is missing some. The profile shows over 75,000 clones, around 80% of them singletons. Sequencing was carried out using PBMCs. The source is a male donor in good health and CMV-seropositive. J is TRBJ1-1 and V is TRBV7-9; TRBD1 is a possible D gene (5 bases). The chain's CDR3 is CASSLEGWTEAFF. The DNA for the CDR3 is TGTGCCAGCAGCTTAGAGGGGTGGACTGAAGCTTTCTTT. Variable domain in full (rest from reference TRBV7-9 and TRBJ1-1): DTGVSQNPRHKITKRGQNVTFRCDPISEHNRLYWYRQTLGQGPEFLTYFQNEAQLEKSRLLSDRFSAERPKGSFSTLEIQRTEQGDSAMYLCASSLEGWTEAFFGQGTRLTVV.